A selection of T cell receptor beta chains follows, all from one sample in a study of T-cell memory formation after mild COVID-19. One entry per CDR3 protein results from TCRdb running MiXCR on the 5' RACE reads. This sample yields around 130,000 distinct CDR3 sequences, of which over 15% are seen a single time; 5.2% belongs to the top ten. Sample: PBMCs or a T cell subset sorted from them (not recorded which). The receptor set was obtained from a man younger than 30 who had mild COVID-19 (a few samples of this study predate the infection). Cell type and time point are not known. The CDR3 runs from the conserved cysteine through the conserved F or W. The order of the fields is CDR3 length, V gene, D gene, clone size, J gene, CDR3 DNA, CDR3 protein. A D gene is named only where the DNA matches it firmly. Only some rows state a clone size, as once, few, many or a class for expanded clones.

CDR3 length: 16; V gene: TRBV14; D gene: TRBD2; clone size: few; J gene: TRBJ2-5; CDR3 DNA: TGTGCCAGCAGCCAAGGTGGCAGCGGGGGTGGAGAGACCCAGTACTTC; CDR3 protein: CASSQGGSGGGETQYF
CDR3 length: 13; V gene: TRBV18; D gene: -; clone size: few; J gene: TRBJ2-5; CDR3 DNA: TGTGCCAGCTCACCACCGACCCAAGAGACCCAGTACTTC; CDR3 protein: CASSPPTQETQYF
CDR3 length: 15; V gene: TRBV7-3; D gene: TRBD1; clone size: few; J gene: TRBJ2-7; CDR3 DNA: TGTGCCAGCAGCTCGGGGACAGCTGGATCCTACGAGCAGTACTTC; CDR3 protein: CASSSGTAGSYEQYF
CDR3 length: 13; V gene: TRBV12-3/TRBV12-4; D gene: -; clone size: many; J gene: TRBJ2-7; CDR3 DNA: TGTGCCAGCAGTTACGACAGGTCTCACGAGCAGTACTTC; CDR3 protein: CASSYDRSHEQYF
CDR3 length: 15; V gene: TRBV6-2/TRBV6-3; D gene: TRBD1; clone size: -; J gene: TRBJ1-5; CDR3 DNA: TGTGCCAGCAGGGGGGGACAGGGGGACAATCAGCCCCAGCATTTT; CDR3 protein: CASRGGQGDNQPQHF
CDR3 length: 13; V gene: TRBV18; D gene: -; clone size: few; J gene: TRBJ1-2; CDR3 DNA: TGTGCCAGCTCACCAGACGGGCTGGATGGCTACACCTTC; CDR3 protein: CASSPDGLDGYTF
CDR3 length: 15; V gene: TRBV5-1; D gene: -; clone size: -; J gene: TRBJ1-4; CDR3 DNA: TGCGCCAGCAGCTTGATTCCCTCAACTAATGAAAAACTGTTTTTT; CDR3 protein: CASSLIPSTNEKLFF
CDR3 length: 15; V gene: TRBV2; D gene: TRBD1; clone size: -; J gene: TRBJ1-6; CDR3 DNA: TGTGCCAGCAGTGCGGACAGGGGGCCGATTTCACCCCTCCACTTT; CDR3 protein: CASSADRGPISPLHF
CDR3 length: 14; V gene: TRBV4-2; D gene: -; clone size: -; J gene: TRBJ1-2; CDR3 DNA: TGTGCCAGCAGCCAAAGGCTCGGGAACTATGGCTACACCTTC; CDR3 protein: CASSQRLGNYGYTF
CDR3 length: 16; V gene: TRBV5-4; D gene: TRBD1; clone size: -; J gene: TRBJ1-1; CDR3 DNA: TGTGCCAGCAGCTTGGCCCCGGGACAGCTTGGGACTGAAGCTTTCTTT; CDR3 protein: CASSLAPGQLGTEAFF
CDR3 length: 12; V gene: TRBV11-2; D gene: -; clone size: -; J gene: TRBJ2-1; CDR3 DNA: TGTGCCAGCAGCTTAGACAGGGCGGGGCAGTTCTTC; CDR3 protein: CASSLDRAGQFF
CDR3 length: 14; V gene: TRBV24-1; D gene: -; clone size: few; J gene: TRBJ1-3; CDR3 DNA: TGTGCCACCAGTGAACCGCTTCCGGGAAACACCATATATTTT; CDR3 protein: CATSEPLPGNTIYF
CDR3 length: 13; V gene: TRBV6-2/TRBV6-3; D gene: -; clone size: few; J gene: TRBJ2-1; CDR3 DNA: TGTGCCAGCAGGGCACTGCCCTACAATGAGCAGTTCTTC; CDR3 protein: CASRALPYNEQFF
CDR3 length: 14; V gene: TRBV19; D gene: TRBD1; clone size: many; J gene: TRBJ2-7; CDR3 DNA: TGTGCCAGTAACACCGGACAGGGGACCCACGAGCAGTACTTC; CDR3 protein: CASNTGQGTHEQYF
CDR3 length: 15; V gene: TRBV9; D gene: -; clone size: few; J gene: TRBJ2-5; CDR3 DNA: TGTGCCAGCAGCAAAAATGTCGAGGGGCAAGAGACCCAGTACTTC; CDR3 protein: CASSKNVEGQETQYF
CDR3 length: 17; V gene: TRBV4-1; D gene: -; clone size: many; J gene: TRBJ2-3; CDR3 DNA: TGCGCCAGCAGTAAACAAATGACGGGACTTGACACAGATACGCAGTATTTT; CDR3 protein: CASSKQMTGLDTDTQYF
CDR3 length: 15; V gene: TRBV20-1; D gene: TRBD2; clone size: -; J gene: TRBJ2-5; CDR3 DNA: TGCAGTGCTAGAGATCCTCGCGGGGGGTGGGAGACCCAGTACTTC; CDR3 protein: CSARDPRGGWETQYF
CDR3 length: 11; V gene: TRBV28; D gene: -; clone size: -; J gene: TRBJ2-5; CDR3 DNA: TGTGCCAGCAAAGTAGGCGGGACCCAGTACTTC; CDR3 protein: CASKVGGTQYF
CDR3 length: 15; V gene: TRBV10-3; D gene: TRBD2; clone size: few; J gene: TRBJ2-7; CDR3 DNA: TGTGCCATCAGTGAGCCAAAAACTAGCGGGTACGAGCAGTACTTC; CDR3 protein: CAISEPKTSGYEQYF
CDR3 length: 15; V gene: TRBV9; D gene: -; clone size: -; J gene: TRBJ1-1; CDR3 DNA: TGTGCCAGCAGCACCCGGAGGGGGTCGGACACTGAAGCTTTCTTT; CDR3 protein: CASSTRRGSDTEAFF
CDR3 length: 13; V gene: TRBV3-1; D gene: -; clone size: few; J gene: TRBJ2-5; CDR3 DNA: TGTGCCAGCAGCCAAGCGAGTCAAGAGACCCAGTACTTC; CDR3 protein: CASSQASQETQYF
CDR3 length: 14; V gene: TRBV4-2; D gene: -; clone size: -; J gene: TRBJ2-2; CDR3 DNA: TGTGCCAGCAGGTTAGAGGGGAACACCGGGGAGCTGTTTTTT; CDR3 protein: CASRLEGNTGELFF
CDR3 length: 15; V gene: TRBV5-1; D gene: TRBD1; clone size: -; J gene: TRBJ1-2; CDR3 DNA: TGCGCCAGCAGCACCGAGACAGGGTTGGGCTCTGGCTACACCTTC; CDR3 protein: CASSTETGLGSGYTF
CDR3 length: 15; V gene: TRBV2; D gene: -; clone size: -; J gene: TRBJ2-1; CDR3 DNA: TGTGCCAGCAGTGTTTTGGGGGGGGCGCACAATGAGCAGTTCTTC; CDR3 protein: CASSVLGGAHNEQFF
CDR3 length: 14; V gene: TRBV29-1; D gene: -; clone size: -; J gene: TRBJ2-7; CDR3 DNA: TGCAGCGTTGTAGCCGACGGGTTCTCCTACGAGCAGTACTTC; CDR3 protein: CSVVADGFSYEQYF
CDR3 length: 18; V gene: TRBV15; D gene: TRBD1; clone size: -; J gene: TRBJ2-2; CDR3 DNA: TGTGCCACCAGCGGGAGGACAGGGACCTCTTGGACCACCGGGGAGCTGTTTTTT; CDR3 protein: CATSGRTGTSWTTGELFF
CDR3 length: 15; V gene: TRBV29-1; D gene: TRBD2; clone size: few; J gene: TRBJ2-1; CDR3 DNA: TGCAGCTCTTGCCCCTTAGCGGGGGGTTACAATGAGCAGTTCTTC; CDR3 protein: CSSCPLAGGYNEQFF
CDR3 length: 19; V gene: TRBV21-1; D gene: -; clone size: few; J gene: TRBJ2-5; CDR3 DNA: TGTGCCAGCAGCAAATCCCTCAGGGACAGCCCTAGTTGCCAAGAGACCCAGTACTTC; CDR3 protein: CASSKSLRDSPSCQETQYF
CDR3 length: 13; V gene: TRBV7-2; D gene: -; clone size: -; J gene: TRBJ1-1; CDR3 DNA: TGTGCCAGCAGCTTAGCACGGAACACTGAAGCTTTCTTT; CDR3 protein: CASSLARNTEAFF
CDR3 length: 13; V gene: TRBV27; D gene: TRBD1; clone size: -; J gene: TRBJ1-2; CDR3 DNA: TGTGCCAGCAGGCTGGGACAGGTGGGGGGCTACACCTTC; CDR3 protein: CASRLGQVGGYTF
CDR3 length: 16; V gene: TRBV7-2; D gene: -; clone size: -; J gene: TRBJ2-7; CDR3 DNA: TGTGCCAGCAGCCTGATCGGGGGCAGGGCGATCAACGAGCAGTACTTC; CDR3 protein: CASSLIGGRAINEQYF
CDR3 length: 13; V gene: TRBV3-1; D gene: -; clone size: few; J gene: TRBJ2-3; CDR3 DNA: TGTGCCAGCAGCCAAGACCGGGAAGATACGCAGTATTTT; CDR3 protein: CASSQDREDTQYF
CDR3 length: 12; V gene: TRBV7-2; D gene: -; clone size: -; J gene: TRBJ2-5; CDR3 DNA: TGTGCCAGCACCCCGGTGAAGGGGACCCAGTACTTC; CDR3 protein: CASTPVKGTQYF
CDR3 length: 16; V gene: TRBV20-1; D gene: TRBD2; clone size: -; J gene: TRBJ2-3; CDR3 DNA: TGCAGTGCTATCACTCGGGCGGGGGGAGTAGAAGATACGCAGTATTTT; CDR3 protein: CSAITRAGGVEDTQYF
CDR3 length: 14; V gene: TRBV7-2; D gene: -; clone size: -; J gene: TRBJ2-5; CDR3 DNA: TGTGCCAGCAGCTCCCGGGTAGCGGAAGAGACCCAGTACTTC; CDR3 protein: CASSSRVAEETQYF
CDR3 length: 14; V gene: TRBV5-1; D gene: TRBD2; clone size: -; J gene: TRBJ2-1; CDR3 DNA: TGCGCCAGCGGAAGCGGGGAGATCTACAATGAGCAGTTCTTC; CDR3 protein: CASGSGEIYNEQFF
CDR3 length: 16; V gene: TRBV18; D gene: -; clone size: -; J gene: TRBJ2-5; CDR3 DNA: TGTGCCAGCTCACCACGGGCCTCGGGGGCTAAAGAGACCCAGTACTTC; CDR3 protein: CASSPRASGAKETQYF
CDR3 length: 14; V gene: TRBV16; D gene: TRBD2; clone size: -; J gene: TRBJ2-1; CDR3 DNA: TGTGCCAGCAGCCAAACAAGCGGGAGCAATGAGCAGTTCTTC; CDR3 protein: CASSQTSGSNEQFF
CDR3 length: 13; V gene: TRBV5-1; D gene: -; clone size: -; J gene: TRBJ2-3; CDR3 DNA: TGCGCCAGCAGCTTGGACTATTTGGAGTCGCAGTATTTT; CDR3 protein: CASSLDYLESQYF
CDR3 length: 18; V gene: TRBV6-2/TRBV6-3; D gene: TRBD2; clone size: few; J gene: TRBJ2-3; CDR3 DNA: TGTGCCAGCAGGCTCGAGAAGACTAGCCCTGGGTGGACAGATACGCAGTATTTT; CDR3 protein: CASRLEKTSPGWTDTQYF
CDR3 length: 13; V gene: TRBV4-3; D gene: -; clone size: -; J gene: TRBJ2-1; CDR3 DNA: TGCGCCAGCAGCCAAGATGGAGCCGGTGAGCAGTTCTTC; CDR3 protein: CASSQDGAGEQFF
CDR3 length: 19; V gene: TRBV6-2/TRBV6-3; D gene: -; clone size: few; J gene: TRBJ1-2; CDR3 DNA: TGTGCCAGCAGTTATCGAGTGGGTTCCTCACGCTGGTTTTACTATGGCTACACCTTC; CDR3 protein: CASSYRVGSSRWFYYGYTF
CDR3 length: 16; V gene: TRBV18; D gene: TRBD2; clone size: few; J gene: TRBJ2-3; CDR3 DNA: TGTGCCAGCTCACCCTTTTGGCGGGGGGCCACAGATACGCAGTATTTT; CDR3 protein: CASSPFWRGATDTQYF
CDR3 length: 15; V gene: TRBV9; D gene: -; clone size: -; J gene: TRBJ2-2; CDR3 DNA: TGTGCCAGCAGCCCACAGGGAGCGAACACCGGGGAGCTGTTTTTT; CDR3 protein: CASSPQGANTGELFF
CDR3 length: 16; V gene: TRBV28; D gene: -; clone size: -; J gene: TRBJ1-1; CDR3 DNA: TGTGCCAGCACTCTTCTCCCGCGCGGGGGGAACACTGAAGCTTTCTTT; CDR3 protein: CASTLLPRGGNTEAFF
CDR3 length: 13; V gene: TRBV12-3/TRBV12-4; D gene: -; clone size: few; J gene: TRBJ2-1; CDR3 DNA: TGTGCCAGCAGTTTCTCCCCCAACAATGAGCAGTTCTTC; CDR3 protein: CASSFSPNNEQFF